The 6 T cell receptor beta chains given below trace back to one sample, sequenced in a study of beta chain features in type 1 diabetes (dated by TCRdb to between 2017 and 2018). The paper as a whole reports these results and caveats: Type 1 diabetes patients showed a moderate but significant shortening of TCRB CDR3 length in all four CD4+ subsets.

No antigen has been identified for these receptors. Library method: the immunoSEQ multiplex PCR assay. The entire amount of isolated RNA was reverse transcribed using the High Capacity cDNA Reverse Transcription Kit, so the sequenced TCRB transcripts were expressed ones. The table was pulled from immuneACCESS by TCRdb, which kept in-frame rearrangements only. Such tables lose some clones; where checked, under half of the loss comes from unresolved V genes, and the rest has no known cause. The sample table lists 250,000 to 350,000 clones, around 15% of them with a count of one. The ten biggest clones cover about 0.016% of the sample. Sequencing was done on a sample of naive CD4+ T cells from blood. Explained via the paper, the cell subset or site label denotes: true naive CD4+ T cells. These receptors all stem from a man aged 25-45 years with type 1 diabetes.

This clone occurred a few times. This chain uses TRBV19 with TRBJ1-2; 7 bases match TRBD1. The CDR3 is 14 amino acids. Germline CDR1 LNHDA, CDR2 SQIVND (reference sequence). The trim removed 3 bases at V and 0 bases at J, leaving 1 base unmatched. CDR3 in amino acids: CASSIGTANYGYTF. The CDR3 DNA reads TGTGCCAGTAGTATTGGGACAGCTAACTATGGCTACACCTTC.

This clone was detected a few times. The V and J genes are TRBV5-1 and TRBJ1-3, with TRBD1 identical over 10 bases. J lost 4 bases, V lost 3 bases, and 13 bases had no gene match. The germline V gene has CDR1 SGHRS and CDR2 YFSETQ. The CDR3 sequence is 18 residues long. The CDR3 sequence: CASSYGTGAHREGNTIYF. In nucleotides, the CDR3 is TGCGCCAGCAGCTACGGGACAGGGGCCCATCGCGAAGGAAACACCATATATTTT.

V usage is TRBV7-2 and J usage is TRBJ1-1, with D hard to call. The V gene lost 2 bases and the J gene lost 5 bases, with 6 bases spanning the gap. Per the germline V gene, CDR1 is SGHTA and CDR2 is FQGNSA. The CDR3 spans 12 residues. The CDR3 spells CASSLLLTEAFF. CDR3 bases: TGTGCCAGCAGCTTACTTTTGACTGAAGCTTTCTTT.

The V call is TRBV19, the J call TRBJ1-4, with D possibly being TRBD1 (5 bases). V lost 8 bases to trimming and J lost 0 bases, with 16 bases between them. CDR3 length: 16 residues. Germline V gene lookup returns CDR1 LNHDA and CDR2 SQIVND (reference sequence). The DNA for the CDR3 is TGTGCCAGTGGACGGGGGAGCTTTGCAACTAATGAAAAACTGTTTTTT. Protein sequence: CASGRGSFATNEKLFF.

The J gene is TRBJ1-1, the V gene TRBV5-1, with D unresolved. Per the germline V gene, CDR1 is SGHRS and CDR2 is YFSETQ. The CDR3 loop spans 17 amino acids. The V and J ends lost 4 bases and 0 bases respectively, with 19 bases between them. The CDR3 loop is CASSLFSGGHMNTEAFF. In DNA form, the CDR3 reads TGCGCCAGCAGCCTATTTTCCGGCGGGCACATGAACACTGAAGCTTTCTTT. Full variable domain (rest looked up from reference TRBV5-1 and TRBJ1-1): KAGVTQTPRYLIKTRGQQVTLSCSPISGHRSVSWYQQTPGQGLQFLFEYFSETQRNKGNFPGRFSGRQFSNSRSEMNVSTLELGDSALYLCASSLFSGGHMNTEAFFGQGTRLTVV.

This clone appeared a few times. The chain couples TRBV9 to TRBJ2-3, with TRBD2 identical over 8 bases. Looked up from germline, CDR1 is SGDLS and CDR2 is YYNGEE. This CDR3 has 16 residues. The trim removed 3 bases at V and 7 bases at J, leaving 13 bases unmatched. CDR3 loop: CASSAPPSGSVNTQYF. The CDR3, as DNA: TGTGCCAGCAGCGCCCCCCCCAGCGGGAGTGTTAATACGCAGTATTTT.